This TCR beta chain was retrieved from a study of blood T cell repertoires in COVID-19. Study-wide context: Sites in the United States, Italy and Spain provided acute and convalescent COVID-19 samples. PBMCs, B-cell-depleted T cells, or T cells provided the cDNA or gDNA that made up the material.

How the authors handled the data: Reference gene primer amplification gave nucleated cell count estimates. TCRdb's copy holds only in-frame clones and misses some; the assay was immunoSEQ multiplex PCR. The V and J calls and clone size are taken from that table; D and trimming were inferred from the DNA. Of around 250,000 clones listed, approximately 87% are singletons. The V and J ends lost 1 base and 14 bases, in that order; junction bases with no gene match: 7. The CDR3 covers 13 residues. Germline values: CDR1 LGHDT, CDR2 YNNKEL (reference sequence). This chain connects TRBV3-1 (or the pseudogene TRBV3-2) to TRBJ2-3; 9 bases agree with TRBD1. The sequence was collected from a man aged 55-75 years with acute or convalescent COVID-19. The sequencing sample was made of peripheral blood. CDR3 region: CASSQGDREPLYF. The CDR3 DNA reads as TGTGCCAGCAGCCAAGGGGACAGGGAGCCCCTGTATTTT.